This TCR beta chain originates from a study of blood T cell repertoires in COVID-19. As processed by the authors: Scientists estimated how many nucleated cells there were by amplifying reference gene primers. Sequencing used immunoSEQ multiplex PCR; TCRdb keeps in-frame clones, though not all of them. V, J and clone size were drawn from that table, and D and trimming were deduced from the DNA. Of about 50,000 clones in the sample, approximately 85% were seen once. V shed 7 bases and J shed 13 bases, with 24 bases lying between them. This CDR3 has 15 residues. Germline V gives CDR1 SGDLS, CDR2 YYNGEE. J is TRBJ1-6 and V is TRBV9; no definite D call. The sequenced material came from peripheral blood. The sequence came from a human donor in a cohort sampled during active COVID-19. The donor label of this sample is uncertain. This CDR3 is CASSLGLDSKAPLHF. In DNA, the CDR3 is TGTGCCAGCTCCCTGGGATTGGACTCCAAGGCCCCCCTCCACTTT.